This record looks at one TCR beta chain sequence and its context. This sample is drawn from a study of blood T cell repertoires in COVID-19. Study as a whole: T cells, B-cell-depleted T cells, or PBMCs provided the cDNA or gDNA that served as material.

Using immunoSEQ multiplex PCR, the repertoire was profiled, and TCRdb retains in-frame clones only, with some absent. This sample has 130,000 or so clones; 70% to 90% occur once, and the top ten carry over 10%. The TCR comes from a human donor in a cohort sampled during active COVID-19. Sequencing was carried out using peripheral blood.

The CDR3 nucleotides read TGCGCCAGCAGTAAACCGGGACTAGAAGATACGCAGTATTTT. It yields the protein CASSKPGLEDTQYF. This chain joins TRBV10-1 and TRBJ2-3; 8 bases line up with TRBD2. V gave up 5 bases and J gave up 5 bases; unmatched junction bases: 6. The CDR3 consists of 14 residues. The germline V gene encodes CDR1 WNHNN and CDR2 SYGVQD (reference sequence).